This entry is about one T cell receptor beta chain. Its recognized antigen is unknown. No base quality information exists; no much larger clone differs at one position. Collaborating institutions collected whole blood in K2EDTA tubes following their own protocols. Collaborator samples were shipped for TCRbeta analysis as frozen whole blood, isolated PBMCs, or DNA extracted from either sample type. The data originate from a study of blood T cell repertoires in COVID-19 (TCRdb year 2020). Notes on the research overall: Collaborator samples came from the United States, Italy and Spain and covered acute and convalescent phases of COVID-19. The prospective study material was composed of cDNA or gDNA derived from T cells, B-cell-depleted T cells, or PBMCs. HLA class I and class II types, where available, came from metadata supplied by the sample provider rather than from assay-based typing. The samples were drawn from two sources: the first 160 participants of the ongoing ImmuneRACE study, and 1,000 to 1,500 subjects contributed by 6 global collaborators. Sample metadata almost always included a de-identified subject ID, COVID-19 status, age in years and sex. The repertoires were made available in a free public database intended to serve as a resource for research on the immune response to SARS-CoV-2. The dataset comprised deeply sampled blood TCRbeta repertoires from subjects exposed to, actively infected with, or recovered from COVID-19.

The trim is 3 bases for V and 2 bases for J, with a gap of 7 bases between the germline ends. From cysteine to phenylalanine, the CDR3 is 13 amino acids long. The kept DNA is CDR3 alone, 39 bases in frame from the first base. The germline V gene (reference sequence) provides CDR1 SGHNT and CDR2 YYREEE. What the work shows at the level of the full study, not this receptor alone: The quantity of clinical and demographic metadata differed by source and by participant and was supplied without curation.

TCRbeta CDR3 regions were amplified from genomic DNA by means of the immunoSEQ Assay, a bias-controlled multiplex PCR. The paper's processing steps were these. The number of nucleated cells in each sample was estimated by amplification of reference gene primers within the assay. To quantify the absolute abundance of each unique TCRbeta CDR3 rearrangement, sequence reads were collapsed and filtered. For each sample, productive Simpson clonality was calculated by taking the square root of Simpson's diversity index across productive rearrangements. TCRdb stores this immuneACCESS table with in-frame sequences only. Part of the clones is absent; in the studies checked, under half of the shortfall reflects unresolved V genes, and no reason is known for the rest. Clone size and V and J calls were adopted from that table, with D and trimming inferred from the DNA. The sample table contains 40,000 to 50,000 clones; only one count was recorded for less than 80% of them. Roughly 25% of the sample rests with the top ten.

The receptor was isolated from an older man with acute or convalescent COVID-19. In this chain, TRBV5-4 is recombined with TRBJ2-3, with an unclear D gene assignment. The source material was peripheral blood. The CDR3 protein is CASSSPSTDTQYF. The nucleotide sequence reads TGTGCCAGCAGCTCCCCATCCACAGATACGCAGTATTTT.